This section outlines one TCR beta chain sequence together with its context. The clone's antigen remains unknown. Qualities for individual bases were not recorded, and no much larger clone is one base off. The germline V gene encodes CDR1 MGHRA and CDR2 YSYEKL. Cut back by 1 base and 1 base, the V and J ends lie 17 bases apart. The CDR3 holds 18 amino acids from the cysteine to the phenylalanine. Kept here is only the CDR3 DNA, which spans 54 bases and is read in frame from base 1. CD8 naive samples were obtained by positive selection for CCR7 among CD45RO-negative cells, yielding a CD45RA+CCR7+ population from which TemRA cells were excluded. The donors were healthy, HIV-negative adults with no recently reported acute infections or vaccinations. Every donor was a Caucasian adult residing in Nashville, Tennessee, USA. After blood collection by leukapheresis, PBMCs were isolated using Ficoll-Histopaque density gradient centrifugation and then cryopreserved in the vapor phase of liquid nitrogen. Analytical flow cytometry was used to check the purity and quantity of each magnetically sorted T cell population. Genomic DNA was isolated from every sorted fraction and measured by UV absorbance on a Nanodrop 2000c.

The data are from a study of shared clonotypes between healthy human individuals (dated by TCRdb to about 2020). Regarding the study in general: The cohort comprised a couple of women and a few men aged 18 to 49 years. For each donor, three plates each were used for CD4 naive and CD4 memory, two plates were used for CD8 naive, and one plate was used for CD8 memory. The study deeply sequenced blood TCR repertoires of five healthy adults to estimate repertoire size and the extent of clonotype sharing between individuals. To increase sequencing depth and limit assay-specific biases, different laboratories used diverse techniques to prepare libraries and sequence TCR repertoires. Per donor, leukapheresis produced somewhere between about 0.85 and 10 billion PBMCs. Beyond this particular receptor, the publication reports: The small number of donors limited the genetic and exposure-history diversity represented. Sampling was restricted to blood, and TCR repertoires in tissues likely differ from the TCR repertoires found in blood. Larger estimated clonotype richness was generally found for naive subsets than for memory subsets. Sharing across a handful of donors was observed for about 4.8% of naive CD4, less than 4% of naive CD8, 2.3% of memory CD4, and about 0.38% of memory CD8 clonotypes. Rarefaction of sorted-subset datasets indicated incomplete sequencing despite the large sequencing depth. Pairwise subsampling led to the expectation that sequencing depth would affect the degree of clonotype sharing among donors. Clonotypes shared by all four sorted-subset donors showed higher generation probabilities than non-shared clonotypes.

TCR CDR3 regions were amplified from genomic DNA by multiplex PCR using the deep immunoSEQ assay. Genomic DNA extracted from each cell subset was distributed evenly over all wells of several immunoSEQ 96-well plates, and each plate served as one replicate. For sorted subsets, each replicate PCR was loaded with approximately 190 ng genomic DNA, equivalent to 32,000 or so T cell genomes. Purified libraries were measured with a Qubit 3.0 fluorometer, size-checked on a Bioanalyzer 2100, and measured again with the KAPA Library Quantification kit. Every immunoSEQ 96-well plate was sequenced on a separate single-read 150-cycle Illumina NextSeq 550 flow cell. The published analysis was carried out like this. Because the immunoSEQ output held only junctional sequences and lacked quality scores, the filtering could not match the filtering applied to full-length reads. Sequences were annotated with PyIR, a Python wrapper for IgBLAST v1.9, and V/J genes and CDR3 were assigned using IMGT germline references. Reads were removed for weak V/J assignments (E-value above 1e-6), missing CDR3, stop codons, out-of-frame junctions, or ambiguous translated residues. V3J clonotypes were defined as sequences sharing an identical inferred V gene, J gene, and CDR3 amino acid sequence. To compute the percentage overlap between repertoires, the number of shared unique clonotypes was divided by the size of the smaller repertoire. Three approaches were used to assess repertoire richness: RTK rarefaction, the Chao1 estimator, and Recon v2.1 estimates of unobserved clonotypes. Generation probabilities were computed with OLGA for all TCRbeta clonotypes obtained by the gDNA method from several donors. TCRdb limited this immuneACCESS table to in-frame rearrangements with V and J called. A share of clones is missing; checked studies link under half to unresolved V genes, and the rest is unexplained. The D gene and trimming were derived from the DNA, and the V and J assignments and clone size from that table. This sample lists about 590,000 clones; around 95% were detected once. The leading ten clones occupy 0.085% to 0.11% of the sample.

This chain joins TRBV4-1 to TRBJ2-4; the D segment may tentatively be TRBD1 or TRBD2, each giving 5 matched bases. Sequencing was carried out using naive CD8+ T cells sorted from blood. The cell subset or site label on this specimen signifies: CD45RA+CCR7+. This receptor was obtained from a woman in her twenties or thirties in good health. The CDR3: CASSQGGIQLSAKNIQYF. The DNA reads TGCGCCAGCAGCCAAGGGGGGATCCAATTGAGTGCCAAAAACATTCAGTACTTC.